This TCR beta chain was sequenced in a study of PD-1 blockade in classical Hodgkin lymphoma. Overall study: A 3 mg/kg intravenous dose of nivolumab was received by patients every 2 weeks.

The CDR3 sequence is 16 residues long. V was shortened by 0 bases and J by 4 bases, with 17 bases between the two germline ends. Per germline, CDR1 SGHRS and CDR2 YFSETQ. Regarding this clone: Its antigen is still unknown.

Relapse after autologous stem cell transplantation occurred in every patient, and brentuximab vedotin exposure varied. Thawed PBMCs were the source of CD4+ T cells, purified by magnetic negative selection. Patients reached a best response of complete response, partial response or progressive disease. Study-wide results and caveats: Similar baseline diversity was found in complete responders and newly diagnosed patients. Only CD4+ TCR diversity, not CD8+, had risen significantly by C4D1.

Only in-frame clones appear in the TCRdb table, and some are missing; sequencing was by immunoSEQ multiplex PCR. Among around 31,000 clones, roughly 87% were seen once, and the ten largest hold 2.4%. The source was CD4+ T cells from blood, collected at baseline. The chain carries TRBV5-1 and TRBJ2-7; D is possibly TRBD1 or TRBD2 (5 bases each). This clonotype originated in a human donor with classical Hodgkin lymphoma. In nucleotides, the CDR3 is TGCGCCAGCAGCTTGGGGCTGGGGACCCTAGGGTACGAGCAGTACTTC. Amino acid sequence: CASSLGLGTLGYEQYF.